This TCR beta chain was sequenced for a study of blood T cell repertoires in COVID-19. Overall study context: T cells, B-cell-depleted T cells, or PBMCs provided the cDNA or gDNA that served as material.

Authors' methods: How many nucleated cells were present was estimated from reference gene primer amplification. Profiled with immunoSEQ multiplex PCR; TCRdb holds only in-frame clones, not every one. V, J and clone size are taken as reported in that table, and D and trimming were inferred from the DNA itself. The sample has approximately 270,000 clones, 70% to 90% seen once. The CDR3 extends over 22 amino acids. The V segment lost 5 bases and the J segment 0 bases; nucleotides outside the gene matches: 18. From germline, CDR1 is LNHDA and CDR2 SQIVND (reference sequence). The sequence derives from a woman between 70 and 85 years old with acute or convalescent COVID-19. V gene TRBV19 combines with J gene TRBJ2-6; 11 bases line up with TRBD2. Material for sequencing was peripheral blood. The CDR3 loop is CASSPYSSGGRAIASGANVLTF. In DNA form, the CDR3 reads TGTGCCAGTAGTCCCTACTCTAGCGGGGGGCGCGCGATAGCCTCTGGGGCCAACGTCCTGACTTTC.